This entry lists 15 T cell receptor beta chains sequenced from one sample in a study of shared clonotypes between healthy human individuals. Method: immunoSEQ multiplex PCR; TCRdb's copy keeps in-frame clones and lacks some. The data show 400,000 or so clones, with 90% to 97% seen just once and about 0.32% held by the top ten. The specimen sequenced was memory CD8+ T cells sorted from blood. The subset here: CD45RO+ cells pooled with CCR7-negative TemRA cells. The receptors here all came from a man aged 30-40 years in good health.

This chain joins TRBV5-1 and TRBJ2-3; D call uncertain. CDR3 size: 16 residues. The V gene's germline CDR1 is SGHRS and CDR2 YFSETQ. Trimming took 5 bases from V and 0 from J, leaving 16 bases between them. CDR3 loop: CASRRRQAPSTDTQYF. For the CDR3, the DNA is TGCGCCAGCAGGAGGCGGCAAGCCCCTAGCACAGATACGCAGTATTTT. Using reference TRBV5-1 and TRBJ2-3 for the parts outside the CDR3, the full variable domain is KAGVTQTPRYLIKTRGQQVTLSCSPISGHRSVSWYQQTPGQGLQFLFEYFSETQRNKGNFPGRFSGRQFSNSRSEMNVSTLELGDSALYLCASRRRQAPSTDTQYFGPGTRLTVL.

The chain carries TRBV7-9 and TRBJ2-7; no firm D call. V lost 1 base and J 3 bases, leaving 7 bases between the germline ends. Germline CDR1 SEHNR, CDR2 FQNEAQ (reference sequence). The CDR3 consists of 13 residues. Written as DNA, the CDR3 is TGTGCCAGCAGCTTAGATTGGGACTACGAGCAGTACTTC. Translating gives CASSLDWDYEQYF.

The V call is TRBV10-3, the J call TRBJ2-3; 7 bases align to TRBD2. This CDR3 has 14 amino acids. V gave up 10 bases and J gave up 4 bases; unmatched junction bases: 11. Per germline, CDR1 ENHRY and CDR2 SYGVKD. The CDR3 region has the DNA TGTGCCACCGCGGGGGAAGCTAATTCAGATACGCAGTATTTT. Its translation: CATAGEANSDTQYF.

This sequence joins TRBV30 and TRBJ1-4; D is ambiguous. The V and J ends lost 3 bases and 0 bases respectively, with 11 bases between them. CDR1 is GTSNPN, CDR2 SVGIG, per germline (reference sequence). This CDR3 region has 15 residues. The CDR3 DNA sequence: TGTGCCTGGAGCGCCACAGCCGCAACTAATGAAAAACTGTTTTTT. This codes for CAWSATAATNEKLFF. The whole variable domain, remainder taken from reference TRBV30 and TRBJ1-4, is SQTIHQWPATLVQPVGSPLSLECTVEGTSNPNLYWYRQAAGRGLQLLFYSVGIGQISSEVPQNLSASRPQDRQFILSSKKLLLSDSGFYLCAWSATAATNEKLFFGSGTQLSVL.

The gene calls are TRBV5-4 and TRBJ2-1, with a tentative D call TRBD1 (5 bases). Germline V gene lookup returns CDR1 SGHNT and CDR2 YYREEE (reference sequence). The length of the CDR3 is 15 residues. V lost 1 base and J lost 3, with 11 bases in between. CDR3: CASSLKGPDYNEQFF. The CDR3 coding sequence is TGTGCCAGCAGCTTGAAGGGGCCAGACTACAATGAGCAGTTCTTC.

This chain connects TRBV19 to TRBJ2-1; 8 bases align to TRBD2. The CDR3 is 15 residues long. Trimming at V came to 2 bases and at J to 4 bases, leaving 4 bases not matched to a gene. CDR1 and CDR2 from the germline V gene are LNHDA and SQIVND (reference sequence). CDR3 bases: TGTGCCAGTAGTATAAAAGCGGGAGAGTACAATGAGCAGTTCTTC. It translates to CASSIKAGEYNEQFF.

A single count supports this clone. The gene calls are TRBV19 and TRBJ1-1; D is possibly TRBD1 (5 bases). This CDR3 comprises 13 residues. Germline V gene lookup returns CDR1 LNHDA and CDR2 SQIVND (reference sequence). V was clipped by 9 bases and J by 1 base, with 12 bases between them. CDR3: CASAITGNTEAFF. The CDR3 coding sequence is TGTGCCAGCGCTATAACAGGGAACACTGAAGCTTTCTTT.

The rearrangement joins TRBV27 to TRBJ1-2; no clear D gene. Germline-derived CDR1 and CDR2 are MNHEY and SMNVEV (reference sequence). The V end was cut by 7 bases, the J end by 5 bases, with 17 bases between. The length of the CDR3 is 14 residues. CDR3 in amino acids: CASMRSSTGYGYTF. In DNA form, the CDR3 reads TGTGCCAGCATGAGGAGTTCGACGGGATATGGCTACACCTTC.

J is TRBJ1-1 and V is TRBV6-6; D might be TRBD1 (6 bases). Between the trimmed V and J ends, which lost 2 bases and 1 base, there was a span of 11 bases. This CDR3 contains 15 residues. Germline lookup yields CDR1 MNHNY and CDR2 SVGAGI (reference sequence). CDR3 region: CASSYISRGNTEAFF. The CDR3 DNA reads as TGTGCCAGCAGTTACATCTCCAGGGGGAACACTGAAGCTTTCTTT.

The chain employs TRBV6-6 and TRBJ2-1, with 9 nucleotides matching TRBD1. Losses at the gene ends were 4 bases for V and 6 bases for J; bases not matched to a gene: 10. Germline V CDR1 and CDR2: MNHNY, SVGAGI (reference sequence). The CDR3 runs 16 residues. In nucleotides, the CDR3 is TGTGCCAGCAGTTTAACAGGGGGCATTATCGTCAATGAGCAGTTCTTC. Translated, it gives CASSLTGGIIVNEQFF.

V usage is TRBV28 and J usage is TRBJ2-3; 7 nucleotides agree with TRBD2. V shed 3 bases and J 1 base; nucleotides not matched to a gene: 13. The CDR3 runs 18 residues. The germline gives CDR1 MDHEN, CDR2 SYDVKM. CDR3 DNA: TGTGCCAGCAGTTTCAATTGGGGGAGGGCCGAAGGCACAGATACGCAGTATTTT. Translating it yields CASSFNWGRAEGTDTQYF.

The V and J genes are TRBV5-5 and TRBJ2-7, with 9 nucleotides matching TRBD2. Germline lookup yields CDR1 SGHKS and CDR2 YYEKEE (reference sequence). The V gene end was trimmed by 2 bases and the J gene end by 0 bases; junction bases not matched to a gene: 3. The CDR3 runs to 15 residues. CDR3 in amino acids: CASSFQRGVSYEQYF. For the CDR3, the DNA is TGTGCCAGCAGCTTTCAGCGGGGGGTCTCCTACGAGCAGTACTTC. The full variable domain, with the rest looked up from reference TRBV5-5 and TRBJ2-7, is DAGVTQSPTHLIKTRGQQVTLRCSPISGHKSVSWYQQVLGQGPQFIFQYYEKEERGRGNFPDRFSARQFPNYSSELNVNALLLGDSALYLCASSFQRGVSYEQYFGPGTRLTVT.

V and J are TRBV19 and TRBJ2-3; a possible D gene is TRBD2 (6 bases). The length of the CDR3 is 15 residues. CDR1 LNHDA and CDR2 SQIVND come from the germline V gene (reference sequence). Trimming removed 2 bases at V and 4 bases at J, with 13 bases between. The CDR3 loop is CASSIRSGRSDTQYF. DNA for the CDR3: TGTGCCAGTAGTATACGGTCAGGGAGGTCAGATACGCAGTATTTT.

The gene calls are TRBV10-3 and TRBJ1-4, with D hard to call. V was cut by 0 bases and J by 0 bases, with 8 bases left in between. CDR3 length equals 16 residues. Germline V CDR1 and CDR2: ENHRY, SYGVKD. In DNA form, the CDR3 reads TGTGCCATCAGTGAGTCGATCGGGTCAACTAATGAAAAACTGTTTTTT. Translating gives CAISESIGSTNEKLFF.

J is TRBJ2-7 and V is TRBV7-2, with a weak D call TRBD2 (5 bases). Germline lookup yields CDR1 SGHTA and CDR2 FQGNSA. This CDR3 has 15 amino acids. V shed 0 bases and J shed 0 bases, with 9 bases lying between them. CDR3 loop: CASSLAGNPSYEQYF. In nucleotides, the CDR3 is TGTGCCAGCAGCTTAGCCGGGAATCCCTCCTACGAGCAGTACTTC. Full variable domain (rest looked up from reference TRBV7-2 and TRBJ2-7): GAGVSQSPSNKVTEKGKDVELRCDPISGHTALYWYRQSLGQGLEFLIYFQGNSAPDKSGLPSDRFSAERTGGSVSTLTIQRTQQEDSAVYLCASSLAGNPSYEQYFGPGTRLTVT.